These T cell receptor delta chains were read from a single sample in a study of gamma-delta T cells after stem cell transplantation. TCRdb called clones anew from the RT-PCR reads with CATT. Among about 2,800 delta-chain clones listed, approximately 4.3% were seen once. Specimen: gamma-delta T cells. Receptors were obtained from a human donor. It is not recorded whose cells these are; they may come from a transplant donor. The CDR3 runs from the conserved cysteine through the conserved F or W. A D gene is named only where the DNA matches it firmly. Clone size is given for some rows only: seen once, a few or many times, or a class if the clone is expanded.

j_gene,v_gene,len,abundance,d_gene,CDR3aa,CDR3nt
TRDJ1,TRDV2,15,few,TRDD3,CACERLGDYTDKLIF,TGTGCCTGTGAAAGGCTGGGGGACTACACCGATAAACTCATCTTT
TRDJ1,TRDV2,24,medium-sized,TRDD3,CACDVLSIGSTGGHNLPYTDKLIF,TGTGCCTGTGACGTTCTGTCAATCGGGAGTACTGGGGGACACAACCTACCGTACACCGATAAACTCATCTTT
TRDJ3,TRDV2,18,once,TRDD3,CACGSLGTSSWDTRQMFF,TGTGCCTGTGGCTCACTGGGGACAAGCTCCTGGGACACCCGACAGATGTTTTTC
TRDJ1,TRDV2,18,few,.,CACDTVGDTGGYTDKLIF,TGTGCCTGTGACACCGTAGGCGATACCGGTGGTTACACTGATAAACTCATCTTT
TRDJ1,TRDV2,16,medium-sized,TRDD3,CACDTPLLGVTDKLIF,TGTGCCTGTGACACACCGTTACTGGGGGTTACCGATAAACTCATCTTT
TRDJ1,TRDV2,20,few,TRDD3,CACDTVLGDTRISATDKLIF,TGTGCCTGTGACACCGTCCTGGGGGATACGCGAATCTCGGCCACCGATAAACTCATCTTT
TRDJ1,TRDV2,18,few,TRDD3,CACDTLLGDSVSTDKLIF,TGTGCCTGTGACACTCTGCTGGGGGATAGTGTCTCCACCGATAAACTCATCTTT
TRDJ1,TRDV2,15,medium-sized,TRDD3,CACDTVGGLPDKLIF,TGTGCCTGTGACACGGTTGGGGGACTCCCCGATAAACTCATCTTT
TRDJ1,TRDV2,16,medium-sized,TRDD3,CACDSLGRGIRNKLIF,TGTGCCTGTGACTCCCTTGGGAGGGGGATACGAAATAAACTCATCTTT
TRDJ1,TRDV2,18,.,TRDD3,CACDTLDGGHIDTDKLIF,TGTGCCTGTGACACCTTAGATGGGGGACACATCGACACCGATAAACTCATCTTT
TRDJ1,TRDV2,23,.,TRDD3,CACDRVHASLGDTSRTYTDKLIF,TGTGCCTGTGACAGGGTTCATGCGTCTCTGGGGGATACGTCCCGTACGTACACCGATAAACTCATCTTT
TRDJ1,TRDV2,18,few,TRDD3,CACDTVATPGLGDTRLIF,TGTGCCTGTGACACCGTCGCTACCCCTGGTCTGGGGGATACAAGGCTCATCTTT
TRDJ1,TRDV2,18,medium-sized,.,CACDTVLGNKRDTDKLIF,TGTGCCTGTGACACCGTACTGGGTAATAAGCGGGACACCGATAAACTCATCTTT
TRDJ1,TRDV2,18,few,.,CACDEVTDLSPYTDKLIF,TGTGCCTGTGACGAAGTGACTGACCTATCCCCATACACCGATAAACTCATCTTT
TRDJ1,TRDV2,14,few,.,CACDTVGDSDKLIF,TGTGCCTGTGACACCGTTGGGGATTCCGATAAACTCATCTTT
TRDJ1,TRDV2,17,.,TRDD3,CACDRLEGYGGTDKLIF,TGTGCCTGTGACAGGTTGGAGGGATACGGGGGAACCGATAAACTAATCTTT
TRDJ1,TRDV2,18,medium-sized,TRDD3,CACDPVLGGPGSTDKLIF,TGTGCCTGTGACCCCGTACTGGGGGGTCCGGGTTCGACCGATAAACTCATCTTT
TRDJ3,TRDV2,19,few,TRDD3,CACDTLLGDSSWDTRQMFF,TGTGCCTGTGACACATTACTGGGGGACAGCTCCTGGGACACCCGACAGATGTTTTTC
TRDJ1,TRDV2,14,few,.,CACDTVGGTDKLIF,TGTGCCTGTGACACGGTGGGGGGGACCGATAAACTCATCTTT
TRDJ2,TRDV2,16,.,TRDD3,CACERYWGMGTAQLFF,TGTGCCTGTGAACGGTACTGGGGGATGGGGACAGCACAACTCTTCTTT
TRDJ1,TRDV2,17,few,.,CACDGVTGGLYTDKLIF,TGTGCCTGTGATGGGGTAACCGGGGGTTTGTACACCGATAAACTCATCTTT
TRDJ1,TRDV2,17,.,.,CACDGVTGGLYADKLIF,TGTGCCTGTGATGGGGTAACCGGGGGTTTGTACGCCGATAAACTCATCTTT
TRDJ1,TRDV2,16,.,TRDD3,CACDAVLGDHSDKLIF,TGTGCCTGTGACGCCGTACTGGGGGATCACTCCGATAAACTCATCTTT
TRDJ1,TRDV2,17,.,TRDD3,CACDTLLGDTDTDKLIF,TGTGCCTGTGACACCCTACTGGGGGATACGGACACCGATAAACTCATCTTT
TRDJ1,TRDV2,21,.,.,CACDLLEMGHTRPQYTDKLIF,TGTGCCTGTGACCTCCTGGAGATGGGACATACTCGCCCCCAGTACACCGATAAACTCATCTTT
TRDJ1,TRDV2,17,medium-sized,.,CACDPVLGRQYTDKLIF,TGTGCCTGTGATCCCGTACTGGGTAGACAGTACACCGATAAACTCATCTTT
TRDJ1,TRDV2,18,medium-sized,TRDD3,CACEKLGTHAARTDKLIF,TGTGCCTGTGAGAAACTGGGGACCCACGCAGCGAGAACCGATAAACTCATCTTT
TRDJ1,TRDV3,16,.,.,CAFVLGSDGPTDKLIF,TGTGCCTTTGTACTAGGATCGGACGGGCCCACCGATAAACTCATCTTT
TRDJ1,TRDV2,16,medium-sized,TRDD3,CACDTVGGYGADKLIF,TGTGCCTGTGACACCGTGGGGGGATACGGAGCCGATAAACTCATCTTT
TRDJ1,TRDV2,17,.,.,CACNTIRPRGYTDKLIF,TGTGCCTGTAACACAATCCGCCCGAGGGGGTACACCGATAAACTCATCTTT
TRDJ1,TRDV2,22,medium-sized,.,CACDTAGNFLSSLGGPTDKLIF,TGTGCCTGTGACACGGCAGGCAACTTCCTATCTTCTCTGGGGGGCCCCACCGATAAACTCATCTTT
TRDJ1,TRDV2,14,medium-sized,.,CACDTAGYTDKLIF,TGTGCCTGTGACACCGCAGGATACACCGATAAACTCATCTTT
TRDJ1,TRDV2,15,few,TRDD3,CACDVLGDTLDKLIF,TGTGCCTGTGACGTACTGGGGGATACGCTTGACAAACTCATCTTT
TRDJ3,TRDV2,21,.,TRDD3,CACDTPGIRVGGSWDTRQMFF,TGTGCCTGTGACACTCCGGGGATAAGGGTTGGCGGCTCCTGGGACACCCGACAGATGTTTTTC
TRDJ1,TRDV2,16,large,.,CACDTLGTRRTDKLIF,TGTGCCTGTGACACCTTGGGGACCAGGCGCACCGATAAACTCATCTTT
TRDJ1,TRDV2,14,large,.,CACDRLGDTDKLIF,TGTGCCTGTGACAGGCTGGGAGACACCGATAAACTCATCTTT
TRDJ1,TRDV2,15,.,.,CACDSWGPRADKLIF,TGTGCCTGTGACAGTTGGGGGCCAAGGGCCGATAAACTCATCTTT
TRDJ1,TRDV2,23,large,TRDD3,CACDTVASRGGYATGSYTDKLIF,TGTGCCTGTGACACCGTGGCCTCCCGTGGGGGATACGCGACGGGCTCGTACACCGATAAACTCATCTTT
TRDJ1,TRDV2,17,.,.,CACDTITGLGGTDKLIF,TGTGCCTGTGACACTATTACTGGGCTAGGTGGAACCGATAAACTCATCTTT
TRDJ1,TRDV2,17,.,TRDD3,CACDRLLGDGWTDKLIF,TGTGCCTGTGACCGATTACTGGGGGACGGTTGGACCGATAAACTCATCTTT
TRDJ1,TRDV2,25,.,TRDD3,CACDTVRGVGVVGDTPPAYTDKLIF,TGTGCCTGTGACACGGTCCGTGGAGTAGGTGTGGTGGGGGATACCCCGCCTGCGTACACCGATAAACTCATCTTT
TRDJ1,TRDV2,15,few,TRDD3,CACDDLGGNTDKLIF,TGTGCCTGTGACGATCTTGGGGGAAACACCGATAAACTCATCTTT
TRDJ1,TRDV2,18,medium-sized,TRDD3,CACDIVLGDTKYTDKLIF,TGTGCCTGTGACATCGTACTGGGGGATACGAAGTACACCGATAAACTCATCTTT
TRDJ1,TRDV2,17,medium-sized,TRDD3,CACDPVLGEAYTDKLIF,TGTGCCTGTGACCCAGTACTGGGGGAAGCCTACACCGATAAACTCATCTTT
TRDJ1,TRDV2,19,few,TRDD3,CACDTISLLGGGHTDKLIF,TGTGCCTGTGACACCATCTCCCTACTGGGGGGAGGGCACACCGATAAACTCATCTTT
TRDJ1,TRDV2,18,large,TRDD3,CACDSLVLGDTGTDKLIF,TGTGCCTGTGACTCCCTCGTACTGGGGGATACGGGCACCGATAAACTCATCTTT
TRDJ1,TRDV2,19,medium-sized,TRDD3,CACDPLNENGDTQPDKLIF,TGTGCCTGTGACCCACTAAACGAAAACGGGGATACGCAACCCGATAAACTCATCTTT
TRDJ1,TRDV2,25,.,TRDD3,CACDSLPTPRTGGYAIGEYTDKLIF,TGTGCCTGTGACTCCCTTCCTACTCCTCGTACTGGGGGATACGCGATTGGGGAATACACCGATAAACTCATCTTT
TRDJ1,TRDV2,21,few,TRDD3,CACDTVDPLGGGPPYTDKLIF,TGTGCCTGTGACACCGTGGATCCCCTTGGTGGGGGACCTCCCTACACCGATAAACTCATCTTT
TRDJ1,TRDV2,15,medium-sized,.,CACDTLGLYTDKLIF,TGTGCCTGTGACACCCTCGGCCTGTACACCGATAAACTCATCTTT
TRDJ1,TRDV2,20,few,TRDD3,CACDTVTTGGPPLDTDKLIF,TGTGCCTGTGACACCGTTACTACTGGGGGGCCTCCACTGGACACCGATAAACTCATCTTT
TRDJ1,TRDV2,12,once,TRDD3,CSGGYGTDKLIF,TGTTCTGGGGGATACGGGACCGATAAACTCATCTTT
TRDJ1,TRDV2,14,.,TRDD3,CARDILGDTDKLIF,TGTGCCCGTGACATTCTGGGGGATACCGATAAACTCATCTTT
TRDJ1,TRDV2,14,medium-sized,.,CACDAAGVRDKLIF,TGTGCCTGTGACGCTGCTGGGGTAAGGGATAAACTCATCTTT
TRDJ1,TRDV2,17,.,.,CACDPLMGGTRADKLIF,TGTGCCTGTGACCCCTTGATGGGGGGGACGCGGGCCGATAAACTCATCTTT
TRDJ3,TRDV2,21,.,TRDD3,CACDTAAGGYGSSWDTRQLFF,TGTGCCTGTGACACCGCCGCTGGGGGATACGGGAGCTCCTGGGACACCCGACAGTTGTTTTTC
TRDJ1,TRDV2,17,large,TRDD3,CACDTMGAGGYTDKLIF,TGTGCCTGTGACACGATGGGAGCTGGGGGCTACACCGATAAACTCATCTTT